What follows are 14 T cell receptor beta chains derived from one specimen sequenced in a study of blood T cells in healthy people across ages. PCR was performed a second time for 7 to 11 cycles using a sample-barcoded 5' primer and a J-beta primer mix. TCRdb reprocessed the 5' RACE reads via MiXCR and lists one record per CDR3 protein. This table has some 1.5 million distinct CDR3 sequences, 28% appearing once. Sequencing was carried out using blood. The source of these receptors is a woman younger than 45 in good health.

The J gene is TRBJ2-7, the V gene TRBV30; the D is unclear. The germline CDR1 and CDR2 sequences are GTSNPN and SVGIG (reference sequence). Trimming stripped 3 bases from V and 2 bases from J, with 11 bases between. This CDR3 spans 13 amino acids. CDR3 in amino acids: CAWSIGGTYEQYF. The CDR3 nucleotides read TGTGCCTGGAGCATAGGCGGAACCTACGAGCAGTACTTC.

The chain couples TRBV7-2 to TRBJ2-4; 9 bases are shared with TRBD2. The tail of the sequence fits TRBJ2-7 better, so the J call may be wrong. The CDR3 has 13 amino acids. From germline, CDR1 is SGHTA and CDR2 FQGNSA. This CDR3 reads CATAGGREYEQYF. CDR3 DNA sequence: TGTGCCACAGCTGGCGGGAGGGAGTACGAGCAGTACTTC.

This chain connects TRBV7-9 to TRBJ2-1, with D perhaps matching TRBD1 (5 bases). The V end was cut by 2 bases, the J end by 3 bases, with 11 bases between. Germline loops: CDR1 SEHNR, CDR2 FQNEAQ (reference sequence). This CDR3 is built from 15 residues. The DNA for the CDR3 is TGTGCCAGCAGCTTACGGTCCAGGGTCTACAATGAGCAGTTCTTC. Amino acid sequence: CASSLRSRVYNEQFF. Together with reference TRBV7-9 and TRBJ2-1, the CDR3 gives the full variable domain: DTGVSQNPRHKITKRGQNVTFRCDPISEHNRLYWYRQTLGQGPEFLTYFQNEAQLEKSRLLSDRFSAERPKGSFSTLEIQRTEQGDSAMYLCASSLRSRVYNEQFFGPGTRLTVL.

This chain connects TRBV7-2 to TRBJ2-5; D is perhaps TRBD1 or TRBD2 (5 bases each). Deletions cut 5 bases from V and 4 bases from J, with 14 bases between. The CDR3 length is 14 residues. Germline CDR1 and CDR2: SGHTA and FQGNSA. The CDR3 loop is CASSESEGRETQYF. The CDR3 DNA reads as TGTGCCAGCAGCGAGTCCGAGGGGCGAGAGACCCAGTACTTC.

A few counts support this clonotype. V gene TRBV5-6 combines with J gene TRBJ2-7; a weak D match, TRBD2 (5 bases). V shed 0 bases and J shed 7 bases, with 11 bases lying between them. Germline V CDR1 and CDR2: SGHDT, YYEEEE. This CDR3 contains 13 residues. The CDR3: CASSLVVSGEQYF. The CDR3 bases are TGTGCCAGCAGCTTGGTAGTTTCGGGGGAGCAGTACTTC.

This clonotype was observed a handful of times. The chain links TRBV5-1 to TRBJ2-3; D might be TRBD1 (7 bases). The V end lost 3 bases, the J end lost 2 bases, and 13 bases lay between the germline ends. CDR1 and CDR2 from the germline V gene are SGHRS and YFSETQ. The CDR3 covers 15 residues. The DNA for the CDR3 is TGCGCCAGCAGCTGGGGGGACAGCCACACAGATACGCAGTATTTT. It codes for CASSWGDSHTDTQYF.

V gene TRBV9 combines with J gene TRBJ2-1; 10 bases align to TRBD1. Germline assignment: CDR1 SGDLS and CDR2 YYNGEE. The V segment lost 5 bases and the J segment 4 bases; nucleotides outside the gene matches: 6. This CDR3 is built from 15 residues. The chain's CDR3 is CASRPGTGEYNEQFF. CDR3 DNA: TGTGCCAGCAGGCCGGGGACAGGGGAATACAATGAGCAGTTCTTC.

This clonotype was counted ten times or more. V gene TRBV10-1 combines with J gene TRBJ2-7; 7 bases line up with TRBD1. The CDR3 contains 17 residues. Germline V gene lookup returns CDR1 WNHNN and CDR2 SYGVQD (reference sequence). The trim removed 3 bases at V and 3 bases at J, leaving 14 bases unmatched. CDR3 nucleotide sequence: TGCGCCAGCAGTGATAACAAGGGGACAGACTTAATCTACGAGCAGTACTTC. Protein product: CASSDNKGTDLIYEQYF.

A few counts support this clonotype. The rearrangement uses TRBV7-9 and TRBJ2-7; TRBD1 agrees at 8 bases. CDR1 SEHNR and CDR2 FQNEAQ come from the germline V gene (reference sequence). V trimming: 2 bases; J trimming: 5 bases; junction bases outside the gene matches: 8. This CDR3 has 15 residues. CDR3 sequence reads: CASSLFGQGLHEQYF. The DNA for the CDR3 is TGTGCCAGCAGCTTATTCGGACAGGGTCTCCACGAGCAGTACTTC.

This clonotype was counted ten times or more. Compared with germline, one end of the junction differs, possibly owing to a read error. The CDR3 DNA is TGTGCCAGCAGCTTAGCTCTACAGGGCCCCTACGAGCAGTACTTC. This codes for CASSLALQGPYEQYF. The rearrangement links TRBV5-1 to TRBJ2-7; the D gene is possibly TRBD1 (6 bases). The CDR3 spans 15 residues. The germline V gene has CDR1 SGHRS and CDR2 YFSETQ.

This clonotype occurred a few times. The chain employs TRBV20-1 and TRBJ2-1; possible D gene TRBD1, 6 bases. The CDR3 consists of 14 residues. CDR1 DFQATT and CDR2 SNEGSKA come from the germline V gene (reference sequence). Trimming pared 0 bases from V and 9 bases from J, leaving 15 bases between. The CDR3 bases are TGCAGTGCTAGAGACATGGCAGGGGCCGGTGAGCAGTTCTTC. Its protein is CSARDMAGAGEQFF.

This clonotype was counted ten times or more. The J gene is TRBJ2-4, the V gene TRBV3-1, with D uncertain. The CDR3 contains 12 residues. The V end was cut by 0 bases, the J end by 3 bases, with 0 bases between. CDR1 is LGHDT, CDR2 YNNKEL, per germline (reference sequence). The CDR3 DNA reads TGTGCCAGCAGCCAAGACAAAAACATTCAGTACTTC. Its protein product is CASSQDKNIQYF.

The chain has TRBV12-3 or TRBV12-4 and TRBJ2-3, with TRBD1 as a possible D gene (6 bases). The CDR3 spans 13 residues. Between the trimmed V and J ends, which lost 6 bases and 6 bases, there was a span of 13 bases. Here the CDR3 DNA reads TGTGCCAGCAGATATGACAGGTCGGATACGCAGTATTTT. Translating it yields CASRYDRSDTQYF.

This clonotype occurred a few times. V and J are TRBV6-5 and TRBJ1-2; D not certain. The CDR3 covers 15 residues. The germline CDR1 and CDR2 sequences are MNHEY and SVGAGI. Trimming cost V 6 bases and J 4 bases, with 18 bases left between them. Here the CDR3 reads CASRHDSTVTYGYTF. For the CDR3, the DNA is TGTGCCAGCAGGCATGATTCGACGGTTACCTATGGCTACACCTTC.